The entry below describes one T cell receptor beta chain. The antigen is unknown. TCRdb's copy holds only in-frame clones and misses some; the assay was immunoSEQ multiplex PCR. The top ten clones hold 17% of a sample with 130,000 to 150,000 clones, about 86% of them seen once. These data belong to a study of radiation and T cells in renal cell carcinoma. Study-wide points: Top tumor clonotypes rose in blood 2 weeks post-radiation, then contracted.

The CDR3 consists of 14 residues. V trimming: 6 bases; J trimming: 4 bases; junction bases outside the gene matches: 5. CDR1 is MDHEN, CDR2 SYDVKM, per germline. Indicated time point: blood 4 weeks post-SBRT, at nephrectomy. Treatment in this sample: 15 Gy SBRT to primary tumor, nephrectomy 4 weeks later. Nephrectomy followed 15 Gy stereotactic body radiation by 4 weeks. The sequences come from blood, collected from a patient whose treatment included radiotherapy and nephrectomy. The chain couples TRBV28 to TRBJ1-3; 8 bases agree with TRBD1. The TCR sequence derives from a woman between 50 and 59 years old with renal cell carcinoma. The DNA of the CDR3 is TGTGCCAGCAGGACAGGGACAGGCGGAAACACCATATATTTT. Translation: CASRTGTGGNTIYF.